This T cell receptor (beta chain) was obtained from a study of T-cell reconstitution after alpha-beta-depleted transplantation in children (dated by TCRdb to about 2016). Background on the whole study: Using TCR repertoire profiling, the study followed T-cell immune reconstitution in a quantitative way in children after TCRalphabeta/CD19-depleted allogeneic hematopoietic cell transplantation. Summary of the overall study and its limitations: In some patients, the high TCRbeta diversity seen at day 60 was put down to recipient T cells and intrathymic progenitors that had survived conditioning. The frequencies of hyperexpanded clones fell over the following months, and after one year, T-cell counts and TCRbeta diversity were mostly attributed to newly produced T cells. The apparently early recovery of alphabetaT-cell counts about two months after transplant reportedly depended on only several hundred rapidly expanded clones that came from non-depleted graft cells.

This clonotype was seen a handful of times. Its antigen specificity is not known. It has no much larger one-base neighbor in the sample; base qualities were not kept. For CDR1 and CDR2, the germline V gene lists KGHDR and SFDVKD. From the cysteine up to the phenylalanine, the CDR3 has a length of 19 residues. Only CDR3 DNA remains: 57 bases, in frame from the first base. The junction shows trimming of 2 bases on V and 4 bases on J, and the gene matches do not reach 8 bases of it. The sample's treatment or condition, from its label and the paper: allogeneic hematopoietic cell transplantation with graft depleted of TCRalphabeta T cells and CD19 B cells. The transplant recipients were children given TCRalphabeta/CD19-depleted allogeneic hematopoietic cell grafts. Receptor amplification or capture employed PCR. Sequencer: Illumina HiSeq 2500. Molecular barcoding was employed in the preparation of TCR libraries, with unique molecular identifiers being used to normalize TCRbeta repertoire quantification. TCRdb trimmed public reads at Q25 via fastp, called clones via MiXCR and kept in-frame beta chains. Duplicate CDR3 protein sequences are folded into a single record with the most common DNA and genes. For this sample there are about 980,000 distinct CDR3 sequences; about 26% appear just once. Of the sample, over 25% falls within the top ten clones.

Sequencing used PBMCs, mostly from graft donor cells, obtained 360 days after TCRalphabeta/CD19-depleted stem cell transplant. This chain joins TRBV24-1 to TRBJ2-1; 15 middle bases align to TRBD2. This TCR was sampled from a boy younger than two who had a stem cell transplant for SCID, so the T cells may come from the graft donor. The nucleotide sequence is TGTGCCACCAGTGATTCCCCGGGACTAGCGGGGGGCCTATACAATGAGCAGTTCTTC. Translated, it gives CATSDSPGLAGGLYNEQFF.